This TCR beta chain was captured by sequencing in a study of blood T cell repertoires in COVID-19. Study-level background: PBMCs, B-cell-depleted T cells, or T cells were the source of the cDNA or gDNA that made up the material.

Trimming took off 7 bases at V and 1 base at J, with 7 bases between the two ends. CDR1 is SEHNR, CDR2 FQNEAQ, per germline (reference sequence). The CDR3 is 12 residues long. Authors' data handling: For nucleated cells, counts were estimated from reference gene primer amplification. The protocol was immunoSEQ multiplex PCR, while the TCRdb copy is restricted to in-frame clones and leaves out a portion. The D gene and trimming were derived from the DNA, and the V and J assignments and clone size from that table. This sample has about 250,000 clones, with almost 90% found just once. This clonotype was sampled from an elderly man with acute or convalescent COVID-19. This chain links TRBV7-9 with TRBJ1-1; D call uncertain. The sample was peripheral blood. This CDR3 reads CASTNKNTEAFF. The CDR3 nucleotides read TGTGCCAGCACTAACAAGAACACTGAAGCTTTCTTT.